This T cell receptor (beta chain) is drawn from a study of T cells after yellow fever vaccination. This clonotype was seen at least ten times. The target antigen is unknown. The CDR3 spans 12 residues. Per germline, CDR1 SGHRS and CDR2 YFSETQ. V lost 9 bases to trimming and J lost 8 bases, with 14 bases between them. UMIs were added to TCR cDNA along with a universal primer site when it was made by 5'RACE template switching. TCRdb re-analysed the 5' RACE reads in MiXCR, keeping a single row per CDR3 protein. The top ten hold 2.5% of the sample, which has approximately 110,000 distinct CDR3 sequences, under 8.5% seen once. Broader study findings: Most clones from primary vaccination resurfaced after the booster (roughly 96% CD4, around 90% CD8). Overall, a small share of clonotypes was seen in both CD4 and CD8 compartments.

The chain has TRBV5-1 and TRBJ2-2; D is ambiguous. This TCR was recovered from a young man who received the YFV17D yellow fever vaccine. The sequences come from CD4+ T cells sorted from PBMCs, collected 10 days after the first yellow fever vaccination. The CDR3 spells CATHDPAGELFF. The CDR3 region has the DNA TGCGCCACCCATGACCCGGCGGGGGAGCTGTTTTTT.